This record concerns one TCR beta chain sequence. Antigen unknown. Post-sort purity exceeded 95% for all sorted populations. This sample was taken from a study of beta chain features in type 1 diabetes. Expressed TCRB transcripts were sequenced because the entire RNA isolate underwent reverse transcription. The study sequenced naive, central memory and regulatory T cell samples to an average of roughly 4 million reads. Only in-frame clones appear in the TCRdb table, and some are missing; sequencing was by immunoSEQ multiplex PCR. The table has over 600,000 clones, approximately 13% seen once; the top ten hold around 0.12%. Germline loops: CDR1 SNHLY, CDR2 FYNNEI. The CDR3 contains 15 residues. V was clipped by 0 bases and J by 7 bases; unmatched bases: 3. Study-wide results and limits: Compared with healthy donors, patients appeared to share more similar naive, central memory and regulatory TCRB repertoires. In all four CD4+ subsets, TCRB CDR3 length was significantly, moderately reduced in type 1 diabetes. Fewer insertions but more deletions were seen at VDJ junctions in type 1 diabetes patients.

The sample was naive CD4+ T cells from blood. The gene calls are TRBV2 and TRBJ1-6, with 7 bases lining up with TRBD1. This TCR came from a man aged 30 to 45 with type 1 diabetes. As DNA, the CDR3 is TGTGCCAGCAGTGAAGCCCGACAGGGAAATTCACCCCTCCACTTT. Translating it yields CASSEARQGNSPLHF.